This TCR beta chain was retrieved from a study of regulatory T cells in long-lasting Graves disease. Whole-study results and caveats: In persistent patients, shared public clonotypes (more than 2,500) outnumbered those in new patients (approximately 940).

Arm-PCR of CDR3 regions and iRepertoire HTBI primers were the basis on which TCR beta libraries were built. One entry per CDR3 protein results from TCRdb running MiXCR on the multiplex PCR reads. The repertoire holds 420,000 or so distinct CDR3 sequences, with about a sixth as singletons. To note about this clonotype: Its antigen is still unknown. This could be a read error, since a much larger clone is one nucleotide away.

Time point described: newly diagnosed GD, antithyroid drugs for less than 3 months. PBMCs provided the RNA from which the TCR library was made. The CDR3 sequence is 14 residues long. Germline V gene data show CDR1 as DFQATT and CDR2 as SNEGSKA (reference sequence). Another study also made use of these data, one on T cells in Graves' hyperthyroidism and ophthalmopathy.

This chain uses TRBV20-1 with TRBJ2-3; D is perhaps TRBD2 (5 bases). Near its end, the DNA agrees better with TRBJ2-7, so the J call may be wrong. Here the sequenced sample was peripheral blood mononuclear cells (PBMCs), taken at new diagnosis, from a patient treated with antithyroid drugs. This receptor was identified in a woman aged 18-35 years with Graves disease. CDR3 loop: CSAVFRAAYNEQYF. In DNA, the CDR3 is TGCAGTGCAGTCTTTCGAGCGGCCTACAATGAGCAGTACTTC.